The rows below give T cell receptor beta chains drawn from one sample of a study of shared clonotypes between healthy human individuals. Clones were read by immunoSEQ multiplex PCR, and TCRdb kept only the in-frame ones, dropping some. The sample shows 600,000 to 750,000 clones, 72% of them seen only once. Sequenced input: memory CD4+ T cells sorted from blood. These receptors came from a woman aged 25 to 39 in good health. Both conserved end residues are part of each CDR3. A D gene is named only where the DNA matches it firmly.

len	v_gene	d_gene	j_gene	CDR3aa	CDR3nt
15	TRBV29-1	TRBD1	TRBJ2-1	CSVQPTGGAGSEQFF	TGCAGCGTCCAGCCGACAGGGGGCGCTGGATCTGAGCAGTTCTTC
13	TRBV2	.	TRBJ2-7	CASLRDLAYEQYF	TGTGCCAGCCTTCGGGACCTAGCCTACGAGCAGTACTTC
13	TRBV30	.	TRBJ1-1	CAWSVRSGLEAFF	TGTGCCTGGAGTGTACGGTCCGGGCTCGAAGCTTTCTTT
14	TRBV5-1	TRBD2	TRBJ2-1	CASLASGYSNEQFF	TGCGCCAGCTTAGCTAGCGGCTACTCCAATGAGCAGTTCTTC
18	TRBV5-4	TRBD2	TRBJ2-5	CASSQDRGLAGVGETQYF	TGTGCCAGCAGCCAAGATCGAGGGCTAGCGGGGGTAGGGGAGACCCAGTACTTC
12	TRBV19	.	TRBJ2-3	CASRGGADTQYF	TGTGCCAGTAGAGGGGGAGCAGATACGCAGTATTTT
16	TRBV29-1	TRBD1	TRBJ2-5	CSVDEVTGALVETQYF	TGCAGCGTTGACGAAGTTACAGGGGCCCTAGTAGAGACCCAGTACTTC
15	TRBV28	.	TRBJ2-6	CASSLGGSGANVLTF	TGTGCCAGCAGCTTAGGAGGCTCTGGGGCCAACGTCCTGACTTTC
15	TRBV5-8	TRBD1	TRBJ2-5	CASSSGQGTQETQYF	TGTGCCAGCAGCAGTGGACAGGGCACCCAAGAGACCCAGTACTTC
14	TRBV10-2	TRBD2	TRBJ2-2	CASRTSGTGGELFF	TGCGCCAGCCGGACTAGCGGGACGGGTGGGGAGCTGTTTTTT
12	TRBV29-1	.	TRBJ1-1	CSVEAGVGRAFF	TGCAGCGTTGAGGCAGGGGTTGGTAGGGCTTTCTTT
18	TRBV7-9	TRBD2	TRBJ2-1	CASSLATSGRASDNEQFF	TGTGCCAGCAGCTTAGCGACTAGCGGGAGGGCCTCAGACAATGAGCAGTTCTTC